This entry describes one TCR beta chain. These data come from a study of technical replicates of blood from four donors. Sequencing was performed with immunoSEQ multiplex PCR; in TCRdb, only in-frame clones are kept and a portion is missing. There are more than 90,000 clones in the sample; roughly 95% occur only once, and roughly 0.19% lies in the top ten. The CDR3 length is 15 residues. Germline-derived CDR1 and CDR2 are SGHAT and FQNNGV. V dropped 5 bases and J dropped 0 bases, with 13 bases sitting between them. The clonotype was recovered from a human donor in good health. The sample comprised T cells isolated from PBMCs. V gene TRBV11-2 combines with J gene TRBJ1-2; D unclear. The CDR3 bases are TGTGCCAGCAGCCGGCCAGCGGACCCTAACTATGGCTACACCTTC. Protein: CASSRPADPNYGYTF.